Following are 13 T cell receptor beta chains from one sample sequenced in a study of OX40 agonist ivuxolimab in advanced cancers. Library prep was done by the immunoSEQ multiplex PCR assay. Held by TCRdb, this immuneACCESS table contains in-frame sequences only and omits some clones. Under half of the omission traces to an unresolved V gene where checked; the cause of the rest is unknown. The sample data list 82,000 or so clones, and roughly 92% of these were observed just once. In total, the top ten clones hold about 1.1% of the sample. The input for sequencing was CD4+ or CD8+ T cells sorted from blood, taken in a trial of the OX40 agonist ivuxolimab. The receptors were sampled from an adult with an advanced solid tumor such as melanoma, head and neck, liver or kidney cancer.

This clone was seen a single time. The sample contains more than one DNA sequence encoding this CDR3. The rearrangement links TRBV4-3 to TRBJ1-2, with unresolved D. CDR3 length equals 15 residues. V lost 0 bases and J 5 bases, leaving 13 bases between the germline ends. Germline V gene sequence: CDR1 LGHNA, CDR2 YSLEER. CDR3 nucleotides: TGCGCCAGCAGCCAAGATCAAGCACCGTTATATGGCTACACCTTC. Protein product: CASSQDQAPLYGYTF.

This clone was recorded once. This chain connects TRBV7-9 to TRBJ1-5; D may be TRBD1 (5 bases). Trimming stripped 5 bases from V and 4 bases from J, with 12 bases between. The length of the CDR3 is 14 residues. Germline V lookup: CDR1 SEHNR, CDR2 FQNEAQ (reference sequence). The CDR3 protein is CASSPDSGNQPQHF. CDR3 DNA: TGTGCCAGCAGCCCAGACAGCGGAAATCAGCCCCAGCATTTT.

CDR3: CASSEAEGAKNIQYF. DNA for the CDR3: TGTGCCAGCAGTGAAGCAGAGGGGGCCAAAAACATTCAGTACTTC. The rearrangement joins TRBV2 to TRBJ2-4, with D perhaps given as TRBD1 or TRBD2 (5 bases each). Germline V CDR1 and CDR2: SNHLY, FYNNEI. V lost 0 bases and J 1 base, leaving 7 bases between the germline ends. The CDR3 totals 15 residues. Combining the CDR3 with reference TRBV2 and TRBJ2-4 gives the whole variable domain EPEVTQTPSHQVTQMGQEVILRCVPISNHLYFYWYRQILGQKVEFLVSFYNNEISEKSEIFDDQFSVERPDGSNFTLKIRSTKLEDSAMYFCASSEAEGAKNIQYFGAGTRLSVL.

The chain carries TRBV7-2 and TRBJ2-1, with D possibly being TRBD2 (5 bases). The CDR3 loop spans 15 amino acids. CDR1 and CDR2 from the germline V gene are SGHTA and FQGNSA. V shed 1 base and J shed 6 bases, with 13 bases lying between them. CDR3 in DNA: TGTGCCAGCAGCTTAGTTGGTACTAGTCCCAATGAGCAGTTCTTC. As protein: CASSLVGTSPNEQFF.

As regards this clone: In the same sample, other DNA sequences code for this CDR3. The chain couples TRBV11-2 to TRBJ2-1, with TRBD2 matching 12 bases. The CDR3 spans 14 residues. V lost 5 bases and J lost 5; bases outside the gene matches: 1. From germline, CDR1 is SGHAT and CDR2 FQNNGV. This CDR3 is CASSRTSGDNEQFF. The CDR3 DNA reads as TGTGCCAGCAGCAGGACTAGCGGGGACAATGAGCAGTTCTTC.

The chain couples TRBV7-2 to TRBJ1-2; D might be TRBD1 (6 bases). Germline CDR1 is SGHTA and CDR2 is FQGNSA. Trimming stripped 4 bases from V and 8 bases from J, with 20 bases between. This CDR3 has 15 residues. CDR3 nucleotide sequence: TGTGCCAGCAGCTCAGCCGACAGGCGGAGAAAGGGCTACACCTTC. This encodes CASSSADRRRKGYTF.

The chain's CDR3 is CASSYQLNTGELFF. CDR3 nucleotides: TGTGCCAGCAGTTACCAACTAAACACCGGGGAGCTGTTTTTT. The chain employs TRBV6-5 and TRBJ2-2; D is uncertain. Germline loops: CDR1 MNHEY, CDR2 SVGAGI. The CDR3 totals 14 residues. With 2 bases removed from V and 2 bases from J, the gap between germline ends came to 6 bases.

The rearrangement uses TRBV2 and TRBJ2-2; D gene uncertain. Germline CDR1 and CDR2: SNHLY and FYNNEI. The CDR3 sequence is 14 residues long. V dropped 6 bases and J dropped 7 bases, with 15 bases sitting between them. The CDR3 DNA is TGTGCCAGCAGACGGGCCCAATTTGACGGGGAGCTGTTTTTT. This codes for CASRRAQFDGELFF.

The V call is TRBV2, the J call TRBJ2-1, with a tentative D call TRBD2 (6 bases). V was trimmed by 2 bases and J by 4 bases, leaving 15 bases between them. Germline loops: CDR1 SNHLY, CDR2 FYNNEI. CDR3 length: 16 residues. This chain's CDR3 is CASSERPGETYNEQFF. Written as DNA, the CDR3 is TGTGCCAGCAGTGAACGTCCGGGAGAAACATACAATGAGCAGTTCTTC.

This clone came up once. The chain has TRBV7-9 and TRBJ2-3; tentatively, D is TRBD1 or TRBD2 (5 bases each). The V gene lost 5 bases and the J gene lost 7 bases, with 19 bases spanning the gap. The germline CDR1 and CDR2 sequences are SEHNR and FQNEAQ (reference sequence). The CDR3 loop spans 15 amino acids. As DNA, the CDR3 is TGTGCCAGCAGCCCGGTTGGGACCCTGGGGAATACGCAGTATTTT. This gives the protein CASSPVGTLGNTQYF.

V and J are TRBV18 and TRBJ2-1, with 7 bases lining up with TRBD2. The germline V gene encodes CDR1 KGHSH and CDR2 LQKENI. This CDR3 has 16 amino acids. Trimming took 3 bases from V and 4 from J; bases not matched to a gene: 9. The CDR3 protein is CASSPREGREYNEQFF. The CDR3 DNA sequence: TGTGCCAGCTCACCCAGGGAGGGTCGGGAGTACAATGAGCAGTTCTTC.

The chain combines TRBV7-2 with TRBJ1-6; 10 nucleotides line up with TRBD1. The V segment lost 2 bases and the J segment 10 bases; nucleotides outside the gene matches: 5. CDR1 SGHTA and CDR2 FQGNSA come from the germline V gene. The CDR3 is 15 amino acids. CDR3 protein: CASSLLGTGDSPLHF. The CDR3 nucleotides read TGTGCCAGCAGCTTATTGGGGACAGGGGACTCACCCCTCCACTTT.

This clone was picked up a small number of times. The chain links TRBV11-3 to TRBJ1-1, with 8 bases identical to TRBD1. Germline CDR1 is SGHNT and CDR2 is YENEEA. With 3 bases clipped from V and 11 bases from J, the junction kept 5 bases outside the gene matches. The CDR3 covers 12 residues. Written as DNA, the CDR3 is TGTGCCAGCAGCTTTGACAGGGGTGGGGCTTTCTTT. Its protein is CASSFDRGGAFF.